This TCR beta chain emerged from a study of PD-L1 blockade in urothelial cancer (dated by TCRdb to between 2016 and 2019). For the wider study: Every patient began therapy in 2014 and was given atezolizumab 1,200 mg intravenously every 3 weeks. About 85% of the 29 patients were males with bladder-origin urothelial cancer, and about 65% of the 29 reported a prior smoking history. Patients had an ECOG performance status of 0 or 1 and had received between 0 and 3 prior chemotherapy regimens. Blood samples were analyzed 3 weeks after the start of treatment (second dose) and 6 weeks after the start of treatment. Blood samples yielded a median of around 150,000 T cells and more than 80,000 unique TCRs, with median clonality 0.080. The study was an exploratory multi-omic analysis of somatic, immune and clinical correlates of response to PD-L1 blockade with atezolizumab in urothelial cancer. Pretreatment tumor samples, along with matched peripheral blood serially collected before and after atezolizumab treatment, were subjected to TCR sequencing. Durable clinical benefit meant progression-free survival longer than 6 months, and TCR features were also tested against progression-free and overall survival. In the same patients, whole exome sequencing and RNA sequencing of pretreatment tumors were performed in addition to TCR sequencing. Under ten patients reached durable clinical benefit, while roughly 22 patients did not. Around 30 patients had pretreatment blood TCR-seq, approximately 24 had at least one posttreatment blood collection, and approximately 24 had tumor TCR-seq. What the authors observed across the whole study: Because the sample size was small (n = 29) and many of the analyses were exploratory, the results are meant to be hypothesis-generating. Improved progression-free and overall survival was associated with having pretreatment peripheral blood TCR clonality below the median. Among patients with durable benefit, tumor-associated TCR clones showed greater expansion in peripheral blood 3 weeks after treatment started (n ≈ 23, p = 0.022).

The CDR3 sequence holds 17 residues, the cysteine and phenylalanine included. The entry retains the CDR3 DNA only, 51 bases that are in frame from base 1. The germline V gene (reference sequence) sets CDR1 to SGHAT and CDR2 to FQDESV. The germline ends are 20 bases apart after V is trimmed by 2 bases and J by 7 bases. Worth noting for this clone: Its antigen is currently not known. No much larger clone exists at a distance of one base, and base qualities are not known.

Synthetic TCR analog templates were spiked into each PCR to estimate absolute template abundance from read counts. Using the immunoSEQ assay, TCRbeta CDR3 regions were amplified from genomic DNA with bias-controlled V and J gene primers. Rearranged TCRbeta segments were sequenced at approximately 20X coverage. Per the authors' processing: Clustering was used to correct sequencing errors, and CDR3s were annotated against IMGT so that V, D and J genes could be assigned. Out-of-frame and stop-codon sequences were excluded, and only productive TCRbeta rearrangements were used in downstream analyses. Clonality was computed as one minus Shannon entropy normalized by the log of the number of unique productive sequences. Fisher's exact test with Benjamini-Hochberg correction, at a threshold of adjusted p below 0.01, was used to find clones that differed between time points or between blood and tumor. This is the immuneACCESS table as TCRdb keeps it, with only in-frame sequences that have V and J called. A part of the clones is gone; compared with another copy, unresolved V genes explain less than half, and the rest is unexplained. V, J and clone size reflect that table, while D and trimming were determined from the DNA. The sample table contains 50,000 or so clones; only one count was recorded for about 80% of them. The top ten clones comprise 3.2% of the sample.

What the time point label conveys for this sample: pretreatment peripheral blood. A cohort of around 29 patients with locally advanced or metastatic urothelial carcinoma, treated at Memorial Sloan Kettering on a trial protocol, was included. Peripheral blood mononuclear cells were collected pretreatment and during treatment, with between 1 and 8 total time points per patient. The Qiagen DNeasy Blood extraction kit was used to purify genomic DNA from total PBMCs and tumor samples. PBMCs were collected pretreatment and during treatment and were isolated and stored as previously described. The material sequenced was PBMCs, taken around atezolizumab (anti-PD-L1) treatment. This clonotype was sampled from a man in his sixties or seventies with urothelial cancer. The chain joins TRBV11-1 to TRBJ1-4; a tentative D call is TRBD1 (5 bases match). The sequence in DNA is TGTGCCAGCAGCTTAAATCCTGACCGAACAGGCGGTGAAAAACTGTTTTTT. It translates as CASSLNPDRTGGEKLFF.